This T cell receptor (beta chain) was observed in a study of T cells in Graves' hyperthyroidism and ophthalmopathy. The investigators amplified TCR beta CDR3 regions from RNA transcripts. HTBI primers drove first-round RT-PCR of the TCR CDR3. A single record per CDR3 protein comes from TCRdb applying MiXCR to the multiplex PCR reads. The profile shows some 510,000 distinct CDR3 sequences, around 21% of them singletons. The CDR3 is 12 amino acids. Trimming took off 3 bases at V and 1 base at J, with 7 bases between the two ends. The germline gives CDR1 DFQATT, CDR2 SNEGSKA (reference sequence). This clonotype showed up many times.

The sequenced sample consisted of blood. This sequence joins TRBV20-1 and TRBJ2-7; D is unresolved. The sequence came from a man between 18 and 29 years old with Graves' hyperthyroidism. CDR3 sequence reads: CSASWQSYEQYF. In nucleotides, the CDR3 is TGCAGTGCTAGTTGGCAGTCCTACGAGCAGTACTTC.